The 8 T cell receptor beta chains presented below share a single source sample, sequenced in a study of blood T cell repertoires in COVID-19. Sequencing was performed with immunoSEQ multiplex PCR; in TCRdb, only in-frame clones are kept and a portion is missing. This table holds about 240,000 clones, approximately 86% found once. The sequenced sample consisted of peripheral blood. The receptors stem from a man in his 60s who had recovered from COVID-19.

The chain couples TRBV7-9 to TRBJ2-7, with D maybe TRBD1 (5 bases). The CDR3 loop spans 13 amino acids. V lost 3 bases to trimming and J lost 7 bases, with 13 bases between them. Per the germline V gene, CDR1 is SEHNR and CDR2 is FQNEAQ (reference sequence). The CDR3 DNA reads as TGTGCCAGCAGCTTGTCGCAGGGTGGTGAGCAGTACTTC. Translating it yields CASSLSQGGEQYF.

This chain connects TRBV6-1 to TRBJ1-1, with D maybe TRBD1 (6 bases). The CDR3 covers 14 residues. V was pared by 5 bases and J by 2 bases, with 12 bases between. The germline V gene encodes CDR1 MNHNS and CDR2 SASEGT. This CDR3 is CASSFTGQNTEAFF. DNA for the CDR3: TGTGCCAGCAGTTTCACGGGACAAAACACTGAAGCTTTCTTT.

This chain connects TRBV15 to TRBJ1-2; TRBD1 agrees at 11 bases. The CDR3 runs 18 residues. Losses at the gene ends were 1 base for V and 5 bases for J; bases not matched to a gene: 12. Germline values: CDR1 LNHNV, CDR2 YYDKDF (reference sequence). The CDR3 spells CATSRGRDRGSPGYGYTF. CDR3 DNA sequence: TGTGCCACCAGCAGAGGCCGGGACAGGGGGAGCCCAGGTTATGGCTACACCTTC.

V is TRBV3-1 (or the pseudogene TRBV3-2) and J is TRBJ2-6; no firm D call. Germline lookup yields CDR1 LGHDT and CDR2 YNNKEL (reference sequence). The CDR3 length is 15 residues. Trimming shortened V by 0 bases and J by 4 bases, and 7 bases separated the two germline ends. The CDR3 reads CASSQDTAGANVLTF. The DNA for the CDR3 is TGTGCCAGCAGCCAAGACACAGCCGGGGCCAACGTCCTGACTTTC.

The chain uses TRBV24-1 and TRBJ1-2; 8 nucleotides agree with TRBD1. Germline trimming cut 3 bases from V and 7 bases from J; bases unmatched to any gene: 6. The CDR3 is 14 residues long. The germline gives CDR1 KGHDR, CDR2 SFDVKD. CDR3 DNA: TGTGCCACCAGTGATGCAGGACAGGGTGCTGGCTACACCTTC. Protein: CATSDAGQGAGYTF.

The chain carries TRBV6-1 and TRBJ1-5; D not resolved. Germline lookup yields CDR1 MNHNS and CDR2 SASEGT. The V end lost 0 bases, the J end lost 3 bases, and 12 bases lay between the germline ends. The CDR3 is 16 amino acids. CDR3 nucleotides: TGTGCCAGCAGTGAAGCGCTTCGGGATTACAATCAGCCCCAGCATTTT. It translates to CASSEALRDYNQPQHF.

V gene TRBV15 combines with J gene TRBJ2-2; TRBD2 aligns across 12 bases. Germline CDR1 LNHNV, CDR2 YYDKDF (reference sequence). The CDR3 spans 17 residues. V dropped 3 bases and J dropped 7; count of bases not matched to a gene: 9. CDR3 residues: CATSRELAGGPNGELFF. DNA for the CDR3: TGTGCCACCAGCAGGGAGCTAGCGGGGGGGCCTAACGGGGAGCTGTTTTTT.

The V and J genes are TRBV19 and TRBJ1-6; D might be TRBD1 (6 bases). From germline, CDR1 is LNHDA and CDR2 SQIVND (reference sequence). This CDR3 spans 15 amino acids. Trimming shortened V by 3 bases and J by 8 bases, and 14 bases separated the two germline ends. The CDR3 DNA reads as TGTGCCAGTAGTATTACAGGGAAGGTTTATTCACCCCTCCACTTT. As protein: CASSITGKVYSPLHF.